A single T cell receptor (beta chain) is shown here with its context. The antigen remains undetermined. This sample is drawn from a study of cytomegalovirus exposure and HLA in healthy donors. V lost 1 base to trimming and J lost 6 bases; unmatched junction nucleotides: 10. Germline V gene lookup returns CDR1 SGHTA and CDR2 FQGTGA. This CDR3 is 17 amino acids long. Study-level results: Differences between HLA loci emerged in a later analysis of TCR association rates, with DRB1 most and HLA-C fewest. For TCR beta chains, V- and J-gene trimming was later linked to a missense DCLRE1C variant. Apart from CMV serostatus, no immune exposure information was available. The productive fraction for most TCR beta V segments was about 90% or about 30% in an earlier analysis.

PCR used 60 Vbeta primers and 13 Jbeta primers. Assay used: immunoSEQ multiplex PCR; TCRdb lists only in-frame clones, some missing. The sample spans fewer than 95,000 clones; the ten largest clones claim roughly 4.7%. This clonotype was sampled from a woman aged 40-49 years in good health and CMV-seropositive. The chain joins TRBV7-3 to TRBJ1-5; 9 bases map to TRBD1. The sequencing input was PBMCs. The CDR3 coding sequence is TGTGCCAGCAGCTTAATCGGGGACAGGGTTCGAATTCAGCCCCAGCATTTT. Encoded protein: CASSLIGDRVRIQPQHF.